The 24 T cell receptor beta chains given below trace back to one sample, sequenced in a study of Ad26.COV2.S vaccination and SARS-CoV-2 variants. The protocol was immunoSEQ multiplex PCR, while the TCRdb copy is restricted to in-frame clones and leaves out a portion. The table includes about 350,000 clones, about 91% detected once. The sample was peripheral blood, taken after recovery from COVID-19. The receptors derive from a human donor who had recovered from COVID-19.

The chain has TRBV5-1 and TRBJ1-2; D ambiguous. Germline CDR1 and CDR2: SGHRS and YFSETQ. Trimming stripped 4 bases from V and 3 bases from J, with 16 bases between. This CDR3 is built from 15 residues. CDR3 bases: TGCGCCAGCAGCCCCGACGGATCTCCTTACTATGGCTACACCTTC. Protein: CASSPDGSPYYGYTF.

The sample holds one count of this clone. The chain joins TRBV15 to TRBJ1-4; D possibly corresponds to TRBD1 (5 bases). The CDR3 covers 13 residues. V was trimmed by 5 bases and J by 8 bases, leaving 12 bases between them. Germline-derived CDR1 and CDR2 are LNHNV and YYDKDF (reference sequence). The CDR3 here is CATSPSGEEKLFF. The DNA of the CDR3 is TGTGCCACCAGCCCGTCGGGGGAAGAAAAACTGTTTTTT.

This chain uses TRBV19 with TRBJ1-3; 9 positions match TRBD1. V gave up 6 bases and J gave up 3 bases; unmatched junction bases: 6. Germline V CDR1 and CDR2: LNHDA, SQIVND (reference sequence). The CDR3 sequence is 15 residues long. CDR3 amino acids: CASSTRQGGGNTIYF. The CDR3 bases are TGTGCCAGTAGCACGAGACAGGGGGGTGGAAACACCATATATTTT.

The V gene is TRBV5-6, the J gene TRBJ2-7, with 8 bases fitting TRBD1. The CDR3 loop spans 13 amino acids. CDR1 and CDR2 (germline): SGHDT, YYEEEE. The junction had 2 bases not matched to a gene; V was cut back by 0 bases and J by 6 bases. CDR3 sequence: CASSLGQGREQYF. CDR3 nucleotides: TGTGCCAGCAGCTTGGGACAGGGGCGCGAGCAGTACTTC.

The V call is TRBV5-1, the J call TRBJ1-1, with 9 nucleotides matching TRBD1. There are 15 residues in the CDR3. Germline-derived CDR1 and CDR2 are SGHRS and YFSETQ. V was pared by 4 bases and J by 6 bases, with 10 bases of the junction left unmatched. The CDR3 protein is CASSDRTGAYSEAFF. The DNA for the CDR3 is TGCGCCAGCAGCGATCGGACAGGGGCGTATTCTGAAGCTTTCTTT.

With respect to this clone: One junction end disagrees with the germline gene, perhaps due to a read error. The V call is TRBV7-7, the J call TRBJ2-6, with unresolved D. CDR1 is SSHAT, CDR2 FNYEAQ, per germline (reference sequence). This CDR3 region has 15 residues. The CDR3 loop reads CASSLGFAGANVLTF. The CDR3, as DNA: TGTGCTAGCAGCTTGGGGTTCGCTGGGGCCAACGTCCTGACTTTC.

The chain couples TRBV5-5 to TRBJ2-2; 11 bases align to TRBD2. The CDR3 contains 19 residues. Germline CDR1 and CDR2: SGHKS and YYEKEE (reference sequence). V gave up 5 bases and J gave up 4 bases; unmatched junction bases: 16. The CDR3 sequence is CASRGAIAGGLSGTGELFF. CDR3 in DNA: TGTGCCAGCAGAGGAGCCATAGCGGGGGGGCTTAGTGGCACCGGGGAGCTGTTTTTT.

The chain couples TRBV7-9 to TRBJ1-2; maybe TRBD1 (6 bases). The CDR3 has 15 residues. Germline V gives CDR1 SEHNR, CDR2 FQNEAQ (reference sequence). Trimming removed 5 bases at V and 8 bases at J, with 21 bases between. DNA of the CDR3: TGTGCCAGCAGCCTTGACAGGTTGAGAATAGGAGGCTACACCTTC. This gives the protein CASSLDRLRIGGYTF.

The genes are TRBV14 and TRBJ2-5; 7 bases are a match to TRBD1. V was clipped by 4 bases and J by 0 bases; unmatched bases: 8. Germline CDR1 is SGHDN and CDR2 is FVKESK. This CDR3 is 16 amino acids long. The DNA of the CDR3 is TGTGCCAGCAGCCTTCGGACAGGTTCTTACCAAGAGACCCAGTACTTC. Amino acid sequence: CASSLRTGSYQETQYF.

Points on this clone: A junction boundary mismatches the germline segment, possibly from a read error. The V and J genes are TRBV11-2 and TRBJ1-2; TRBD1 agrees at 10 bases. The CDR3 totals 17 residues. The V gene's germline CDR1 is SGHAT and CDR2 FQNNGV. The CDR3 DNA follows: TGTACCAGCAGCCTCGCCCTGACAGGGGGCTGGAACTATGGCTACACCTTC. Amino acid sequence: CTSSLALTGGWNYGYTF.

The rearrangement uses TRBV7-6 and TRBJ2-2; TRBD2 might be the D (5 bases). Trimming removed 0 bases from V and 2 bases from J, with 13 bases in between. The germline gives CDR1 SGHVS, CDR2 FNYEAQ. CDR3 length: 17 residues. CDR3: CASSLAGQRLNTGELFF. For the CDR3, the DNA is TGTGCCAGCAGCTTAGCGGGTCAGCGGCTAAACACCGGGGAGCTGTTTTTT.

The chain recombines TRBV5-1 with TRBJ2-7; tentative D call: TRBD2 (6 bases). The germline gives CDR1 SGHRS, CDR2 YFSETQ. Trimming stripped 1 base from V and 6 bases from J, with 26 bases between. The CDR3 contains 18 residues. CDR3: CASSLSGGQNLIGGEQYF. As DNA, the CDR3 is TGCGCCAGCAGCTTGTCAGGAGGGCAAAACTTAATCGGAGGCGAGCAGTACTTC.

J is TRBJ1-4 and V is TRBV29-1, with D uncertain. Per germline, CDR1 SQVTM and CDR2 ANQGSEA. With 2 bases removed from V and 6 bases from J, the gap between germline ends came to 10 bases. The CDR3 totals 13 residues. CDR3 nucleotide sequence: TGCAGCGTTGAAATCGGGGTGGATGAAAAACTGTTTTTT. It is translated as CSVEIGVDEKLFF.

The V gene is TRBV6-5, the J gene TRBJ1-1; D unresolved. Germline-derived CDR1 and CDR2 are MNHEY and SVGAGI. The V end was cut by 4 bases, the J end by 2 bases, with 11 bases between. The CDR3 extends over 14 amino acids. The CDR3 here is CASSSGGINTEAFF. The CDR3 bases are TGTGCCAGCAGTTCCGGCGGGATTAACACTGAAGCTTTCTTT.

The CDR3 reads CASSVGQVAETGYTF. CDR3 DNA sequence: TGTGCCAGCAGCGTAGGCCAGGTGGCGGAGACGGGCTACACCTTC. The J gene is TRBJ1-2, the V gene TRBV9; D not resolved. CDR1 and CDR2 from the germline V gene are SGDLS and YYNGEE. Deletions cut 0 bases from V and 8 bases from J, with 17 bases between. This CDR3 has 15 residues.

This clone came up a few times. The V call is TRBV7-2, the J call TRBJ1-1; TRBD1 is a possible D gene (5 bases). V was cut by 6 bases and J by 7 bases, with 15 bases left in between. The CDR3 has 13 residues. Germline V lookup: CDR1 SGHTA, CDR2 FQGNSA. The CDR3 here is CASSTPDRIEAFF. The CDR3 DNA is TGTGCCAGCAGTACACCCGACAGAATTGAAGCTTTCTTT.

This chain's CDR3 is CASSPGRGMNTEAFF. CDR3 DNA sequence: TGTGCCAGCAGCCCCGGAAGGGGAATGAACACTGAAGCTTTCTTT. The chain is built from TRBV13 and TRBJ1-1, with a possible D match to TRBD1 (5 bases). V was trimmed by 5 bases and J by 0 bases, leaving 13 bases between them. This CDR3 is built from 15 residues. Per germline, CDR1 PRHDT and CDR2 FYEKMQ (reference sequence).

The V gene is TRBV5-5, the J gene TRBJ1-4, with D uncertain. Between the trimmed V and J ends, which lost 0 bases and 7 bases, there was a span of 10 bases. Germline CDR1 and CDR2: SGHKS and YYEKEE (reference sequence). This CDR3 is built from 14 residues. CDR3 sequence (DNA): TGTGCCAGCAGCTTGGAATCCATTTTTGAAAAACTGTTTTTT. Translating it yields CASSLESIFEKLFF.

The chain joins TRBV5-1 to TRBJ1-5, with 7 positions matching TRBD1. CDR1 is SGHRS and CDR2 is YFSETQ in the germline V gene. Losses at the gene ends were 4 bases for V and 0 bases for J; bases not matched to a gene: 4. The CDR3 loop spans 15 amino acids. The CDR3 sequence is CASSQQGNSNQPQHF. The CDR3, as DNA: TGCGCCAGCAGCCAACAGGGGAATAGCAATCAGCCCCAGCATTTT.

The chain joins TRBV28 to TRBJ2-5; D gene unclear. The ends were cut back, 6 bases at V and 3 bases at J, with 17 bases in the middle. The CDR3 runs to 15 residues. In germline, CDR1 is MDHEN, CDR2 SYDVKM. CDR3 amino acids: CASSRGSVGKETQYF. The CDR3 nucleotides read TGTGCCAGCAGCCGTGGAAGCGTTGGGAAAGAGACCCAGTACTTC.

This clone was recorded only once. This sequence joins TRBV6-5 and TRBJ2-5; 8 nucleotides match TRBD1. The length of the CDR3 is 14 residues. CDR1 and CDR2 from the germline V gene are MNHEY and SVGAGI. Losses at the gene ends were 7 bases for V and 5 bases for J; bases not matched to a gene: 9. CDR3 loop: CASTDRGGGETQYF. The CDR3 nucleotides are TGTGCCAGCACCGACAGGGGAGGCGGGGAGACCCAGTACTTC.

With respect to this clone: The same CDR3 also results from other DNA sequences found in this sample. This chain uses TRBV7-9 with TRBJ1-2; 8 nucleotides agree with TRBD1. Germline V CDR1 and CDR2: SEHNR, FQNEAQ (reference sequence). The CDR3 extends over 14 amino acids. With V trimmed by 5 bases and J by 5 bases, 7 bases remained unmatched. CDR3 in DNA: TGTGCCAGCAGCCCCGGACAGGGTGGTTATGGCTACACCTTC. Translated, it gives CASSPGQGGYGYTF.

The chain combines TRBV27 with TRBJ1-4; D remains unclear. CDR1 and CDR2 (germline): MNHEY, SMNVEV (reference sequence). The CDR3 has 14 residues. V was shortened by 2 bases and J by 2 bases, with 6 bases between the two germline ends. The CDR3 DNA sequence: TGTGCCAGCAGTTTAATGGGGACTAATGAAAAACTGTTTTTT. Protein: CASSLMGTNEKLFF.

V usage is TRBV19 and J usage is TRBJ2-3; 8 bases map to TRBD2. Trimming took 1 base from V and 1 from J; bases not matched to a gene: 1. The CDR3 totals 15 residues. Germline CDR1 reads LNHDA; CDR2 reads SQIVND (reference sequence). CDR3 sequence reads: CASSIAGGGTDTQYF. CDR3 coding DNA: TGTGCCAGTAGTATAGCGGGGGGGGGCACAGATACGCAGTATTTT.